Here is one T cell receptor beta chain with its context. Its specificity is unknown. This table comes from immunoSEQ multiplex PCR, and its TCRdb copy is limited to in-frame clones, with some not included. In the table there are about 60,000 clones, 65% to 80% of which are singletons. The sample comes from a study of memory CD4+ T cells and cytomegalovirus serostatus. Study-level background: This sample comes from healthy Belgian adults, 8 to 10 CMV seropositive, approximately 22 seronegative. Notes on the study in general: About 40% of the roughly 160 known CMV-associated TCRbeta sequences appeared in CD4+ memory.

The CDR3 runs to 13 residues. Per germline, CDR1 MNHEY and CDR2 SMNVEV (reference sequence). Trimming cost V 3 bases and J 0 bases, with 5 bases left between them. Single viable CD3+CD4+CD8-CD45RO+ cells were sorted as the memory CD4+ T cells. Specimen: memory CD4+ T cells from blood. V and J are TRBV27 and TRBJ1-1; unclear D gene. The sequence was obtained from an adult in good health and CMV-seronegative. CDR3 sequence: CASSLMVNTEAFF. The CDR3 DNA sequence: TGTGCCAGCAGTTTGATGGTGAACACTGAAGCTTTCTTT.